Each of the 3 T cell receptor beta chains below was sequenced from the same sample in a study of radiotherapy plus CTLA-4 blockade in lung cancer. Sequenced by immunoSEQ multiplex PCR; TCRdb stores in-frame clones only, minus some. The data hold about 120,000 clones, with about 83% observed a single time. Here the sequenced sample was peripheral blood, taken from a patient treated with radiotherapy plus ipilimumab. Receptors originate from a human donor with non-small cell lung cancer who had a partial response to radiotherapy plus ipilimumab.

The chain links TRBV11-2 to TRBJ2-7; 9 bases line up with TRBD1. The germline gives CDR1 SGHAT, CDR2 FQNNGV. J was trimmed by 6 bases and V by 1 base; bases with no gene match: 13. The CDR3 is made up of 17 amino acids. The CDR3 sequence is CASSLVGMGTGMGEQYV. The CDR3 DNA follows: TGTGCCAGCAGCTTAGTAGGTATGGGGACAGGGATGGGCGAGCAGTACGTC.

The gene calls are TRBV11-2 and TRBJ2-5; 7 bases are shared with TRBD1. The J call is doubtful: the DNA matches TRBJ2-7 better. The germline gives CDR1 SGHAT, CDR2 FQNNGV. This CDR3 has 13 residues. The CDR3 protein is CASSGGQAYEQYF. The CDR3 nucleotides read TGTGCCAGCAGCGGAGGACAGGCCTACGAGCAGTACTTC.

V is TRBV6-5 and J is TRBJ2-3; TRBD2 matches at 10 bases. V trimming: 6 bases; J trimming: 2 bases; junction bases outside the gene matches: 5. CDR1 and CDR2 from the germline V gene are MNHEY and SVGAGI. This CDR3 has 15 amino acids. CDR3 sequence (DNA): TGTGCCAGCAGCCGGGGACTAGCGCTCACAGATACGCAGTATTTT. As protein: CASSRGLALTDTQYF.